This T cell receptor (beta chain) was sequenced in a study of T cells in Graves' hyperthyroidism and ophthalmopathy (dated by TCRdb to between 2018 and 2021). For the wider study: Peripheral blood samples were taken at the time of initial diagnosis, prior to any treatment. In several Graves' hyperthyroidism patients, the study also compared T-cell repertoires from thyroid tissue with T-cell repertoires from blood. Once sampling was done, hyperthyroidism patients were given methimazole at a starting dose of 30 mg daily, whereas ophthalmopathy patients were given high-dose intravenous methylprednisolone. The paper describes TCR Vbeta CDR3 sequencing of 120 to 150 peripheral blood samples, made up of around 41 ophthalmopathy patients, roughly 72 hyperthyroidism patients and about 17 progressor patients. The 90 or so discovery patients were randomly split 7:3 into training and test sets. A discovery cohort of around 98 patients, about 44 with Graves' ophthalmopathy and about 60 with stable Graves' hyperthyroidism, was used to find distinguishing TCR V-J signatures. Whether ophthalmopathy could be predicted prospectively was tested in an independent validation cohort made up of about 18 hyperthyroidism patients plus 17 patients who later progressed to ophthalmopathy.

This clonotype was seen more than once but under ten times. The target of this receptor is not known. Qualities for individual bases were not recorded, and no much larger clone is one base off. Graves' hyperthyroidism was defined as stable when no progression to ophthalmopathy occurred over 18 months of follow-up. Hyperthyroidism patients were newly diagnosed, had a disease duration of under 2 months, and were aged 18 to 65 years. The study excluded patients with uncontrolled infections, other autoimmune diseases, pregnancy or lactation. Diagnoses were established on the basis of clinical symptoms, serum thyroxine and TRAb, thyroid ultrasound, and orbital computed tomography. PBMCs were separated from roughly 10 ml of fresh peripheral blood using Ficoll-Paque density gradient centrifugation. Total RNA was extracted with Trizol reagent, and quality was checked on an Agilent 2100 Bioanalyzer. CDR1 and CDR2, looked up from the germline V gene, are SQVTM and ANQGSEA. The germline ends are 18 bases apart after V is trimmed by 7 bases and J by 8 bases. The CDR3 contains 13 residues, cysteine and phenylalanine counted. CDR3 DNA only is kept here, 39 bases in frame from base 1.

The TCR beta CDR3 regions were amplified from the RNA transcripts. A first-round RT-PCR of the TCR CDR3 used the HTBI primer set with the Qiagen OneStep RT-PCR kit. The libraries were constructed in a second round of multiplex PCR and then size-selected and purified. Sequencing of the libraries was done on an Illumina HiSeq2000 using paired-end 100 bp reads. Per the source publication's procedure: SOAPnuke was used to process the raw data, with reads discarded if the reads contained adapters or uncalled bases, had a mean Phred below 15, or lacked an exact constant-primer or identifier match. COPE v1.2.5 was used to merge high-quality paired reads, and clonotypes were defined as unique nucleotide sequences. Clonotypes were aligned to IMGT TRBV, TRBD and TRBJ reference segments using MiTCR v1.1. The analysis included only V-J combinations with a frequency above 0.0001, which together covered about 99% of the repertoires. The TCS score was defined as F50 (clonal expansion) divided by E x V (chaos), with BLOSUM62-based TCRdist calculated between CDR3 peptides within each V-J. Welch's t-statistics and random forest reduced 500 to 550 V-J features to 10 to 15, which were used in a naive Bayes classifier (R e1071). TCRdb handled the public reads itself, with Q25 trimming in fastp and clone calling in MiXCR, and kept productive beta chains. Rows with one shared CDR3 protein collapse into an entry with the most common genes and DNA. These V and J calls rely on TCRdb rather than the paper's analysis. The sample profile shows more than 650,000 distinct CDR3 sequences; less than 15% of them were found once. 9.5% to 13% of the sample is in the top ten clones.

What the study reported, not specific to this receptor: A 13 V-J signature model separated ophthalmopathy from stable hyperthyroidism, with just over 85% sensitivity and 81% to 83% specificity in cross-validation and 80%/75% in testing. Blood samples also contained most of the expanded thyroid clonotypes (frequency above 0.001), which suggests that blood repertoires may reflect thyroid immune responses. In validation, the model predicted progression to ophthalmopathy with 60% to 71% sensitivity and roughly 75% specificity, a median of roughly seven months before onset. No statistical method was used to fix the sample size in advance, and group allocation was not hidden from the investigators.

The clonotype originates from a woman aged 18-35 years with Graves' hyperthyroidism. The rearrangement combines TRBV29-1 with TRBJ2-1; the D gene could be TRBD1 or TRBD2, each one agreeing over 5 bases. Sequencing used blood. In nucleotides, the sequence is TGCAGCGCTACCGGGACCCAGTTGGATGAGCAGTTCTTC. It encodes CSATGTQLDEQFF.